The 30 T cell receptor beta chains in this list originate from one sample, sequenced in a study of T cell repertoires in cytomegalovirus infection. Using its own MiXCR run on the reads, TCRdb lists one record per CDR3 protein. The sample has tens of thousands of distinct CDR3 sequences, 3.5% to 4% seen once; the top ten hold less than 25%. Material for sequencing was PBMCs. The receptors derive from a human donor in good health (CMV status not recorded). Some clones in this sample may be carry-over from other donors' samples.

This clonotype was observed many times. This chain joins TRBV7-2 and TRBJ2-1; D is uncertain. The CDR3 consists of 13 residues. Trimming shortened V by 0 bases and J by 8 bases, and 8 bases separated the two germline ends. Germline-derived CDR1 and CDR2 are SGHTA and FQGNSA. CDR3 amino acids: CASSLASLYEQFF. The CDR3 DNA reads as TGTGCCAGCAGCTTAGCAAGTCTGTATGAGCAGTTCTTC.

The chain has TRBV11-3 and TRBJ2-5; D is perhaps TRBD2 (6 bases). Germline V gene lookup returns CDR1 SGHNT and CDR2 YENEEA. The CDR3 contains 14 residues. V lost 5 bases and J 1 base, leaving 11 bases between the germline ends. This CDR3 is CASSPGGSQETQYF. The CDR3 coding sequence is TGTGCCAGCAGCCCCGGGGGAAGCCAAGAGACCCAGTACTTC.

This clonotype has ten or more counts. V gene TRBV7-8 combines with J gene TRBJ2-7; TRBD2 aligns across 9 bases. This CDR3 spans 14 amino acids. Germline values: CDR1 SGHVS, CDR2 FQNEAQ. Trimming cost V 3 bases and J 6 bases; bases outside gene matches: 6. The CDR3 DNA follows: TGTGCCAGCAGCTTGGGACTAGCCCAAGTCGAGCAGTACTTC. This codes for CASSLGLAQVEQYF. The full variable domain, with the rest looked up from reference TRBV7-8 and TRBJ2-7, is GAGVSQSPRYKVAKRGQDVALRCDPISGHVSLFWYQQALGQGPEFLTYFQNEAQLDKSGLPSDRFFAERPEGSVSTLKIQRTQQEDSAVYLCASSLGLAQVEQYFGPGTRLTVT.

This clonotype has ten or more counts. The chain links TRBV7-8 to TRBJ2-1, with D unclear. The CDR3 sequence is 14 residues long. The germline CDR1 and CDR2 sequences are SGHVS and FQNEAQ. Trimming cost V 1 base and J 10 bases, with 14 bases left between them. CDR3 DNA sequence: TGTGCCAGCAGCTTAGGGGCGGTCGCCGGGGAGCAGTTCTTC. It encodes CASSLGAVAGEQFF.

Comment on this clonotype: This clone may be a read error of a much larger clone one base away. As DNA, the CDR3 is TGTGCCAACAGTTTAGATCGGGGAGGGTATGGCTACACCTTC. It specifies CANSLDRGGYGYTF. This rearrangement joins TRBV28 to TRBJ1-2; D unresolved. CDR1 is MDHEN and CDR2 is SYDVKM in the germline V gene. This CDR3 has 14 residues.

This clonotype was found many times. The chain is built from TRBV6-6 and TRBJ2-7; possible D gene TRBD1, 5 bases. The CDR3 length is 13 residues. V shed 6 bases and J shed 0 bases, with 9 bases lying between them. Per germline, CDR1 MNHNY and CDR2 SVGAGI (reference sequence). CDR3 residues: CASRLQASYEQYF. CDR3 bases: TGTGCCAGCAGACTACAGGCCTCCTACGAGCAGTACTTC.

At least ten counts were recorded for this clonotype. The chain recombines TRBV7-2 with TRBJ2-1; 8 positions match TRBD2. Germline values: CDR1 SGHTA, CDR2 FQGNSA. The J segment lost 5 bases and the V segment lost 3 bases, leaving 9 bases of the junction unmatched. The CDR3 sequence is 16 residues long. The CDR3 region is CASSFSRGGPHNEQFF. DNA of the CDR3: TGTGCCAGCAGCTTTTCTCGGGGGGGCCCCCACAATGAGCAGTTCTTC.

This clonotype was observed many times. The CDR3: CASRSTGWDEQFF. CDR3 coding DNA: TGTGCCAGCAGGTCGACAGGGTGGGATGAGCAGTTCTTC. This rearrangement joins TRBV7-2 to TRBJ2-1; TRBD1 aligns across 7 bases. Germline V lookup: CDR1 SGHTA, CDR2 FQGNSA. There are 13 residues in the CDR3. The ends lost 6 bases at V and 8 bases at J; junction bases unmatched: 7. The variable domain in full, with the rest retrieved from reference TRBV7-2 and TRBJ2-1, is GAGVSQSPSNKVTEKGKDVELRCDPISGHTALYWYRQSLGQGLEFLIYFQGNSAPDKSGLPSDRFSAERTGGSVSTLTIQRTQQEDSAVYLCASRSTGWDEQFFGPGTRLTVL.

In its sample, this clonotype was seen many times. The genes are TRBV7-2 and TRBJ2-7, with 9 nucleotides matching TRBD2. The length of the CDR3 is 15 residues. V lost 3 bases and J lost 6; bases outside the gene matches: 9. Germline-derived CDR1 and CDR2 are SGHTA and FQGNSA. The CDR3 region is CASSFPSGGKAEQYF. DNA of the CDR3: TGTGCCAGCAGCTTCCCAAGCGGGGGGAAAGCCGAGCAGTACTTC.

This clonotype has at least ten counts. CDR3 in DNA: TGTGCCAGCAGCTTAGGGCCCCCCGGGGGGAACTATGGCTACACCTTC. The encoded protein is CASSLGPPGGNYGYTF. V is TRBV7-2 and J is TRBJ1-2, with TRBD1 as a possible D gene (5 bases). CDR3 length: 16 residues. The germline V gene encodes CDR1 SGHTA and CDR2 FQGNSA. The V gene lost 1 base and the J gene lost 2 bases, with 14 bases spanning the gap.

This clonotype was detected many times. The chain employs TRBV7-3 and TRBJ1-6; D gene ambiguous. Germline CDR1 SGHTA, CDR2 FQGTGA. Trimming pared 5 bases from V and 4 bases from J, leaving 15 bases between. CDR3 size: 16 residues. This chain's CDR3 is CASSPDGGYYNSPLHF. The CDR3 nucleotides are TGTGCCAGCAGCCCGGACGGAGGATATTATAATTCACCCCTCCACTTT.

This clonotype was recorded once. A much larger clone lies a single base off, so this may be a read error. The chain couples TRBV11-1 to TRBJ2-1; a possible D gene is TRBD2 (6 bases). The CDR3 consists of 16 residues. Germline lookup yields CDR1 SGHAT and CDR2 FQDESV (reference sequence). CDR3 sequence (DNA): TGTGCCAGCAGCTTAGAGAGGGACTCGTACTACAATGGGCAGTTCTTC. Amino acid sequence: CASSLERDSYYNGQFF. The variable domain in full, completed from reference TRBV11-1 and TRBJ2-1, reads EAEVAQSPRYKITEKSQAVAFWCDPISGHATLYWYRQILGQGPELLVQFQDESVVDDSQLPKDRFSAERLKGVDSTLKIQPAELGDSAMYLCASSLERDSYYNGQFFGPGTRLTVL.

Turning to this clonotype: This clone may be a read error of a much larger clone one base away. The chain recombines TRBV7-2 with TRBJ1-1; D is uncertain. CDR1 is SGHTA, CDR2 FQGNSA, per germline. The CDR3 length is 13 residues. The V end lost 2 bases, the J end lost 6 bases, and 10 bases lay between the germline ends. Here the CDR3 reads CASSLRAFAEAFF. In DNA, the CDR3 is TGTGCCAGCAGCTTAAGGGCATTCGCTGAAGCTTTCTTT.

This clonotype was recorded at least ten times. The chain employs TRBV7-2 and TRBJ2-1, with D possibly called TRBD1 or TRBD2 (5 bases each). The ends were cut back, 3 bases at V and 8 bases at J, with 11 bases in the middle. The length of the CDR3 is 13 residues. CDR1 SGHTA and CDR2 FQGNSA come from the germline V gene. CDR3: CASSFGTGDEQFF. The DNA for the CDR3 is TGTGCCAGCAGCTTTGGGACGGGCGATGAGCAGTTCTTC.

This clonotype was seen ten or more times. J is TRBJ1-1 and V is TRBV6-6; D unclear. The CDR3 is 13 residues long. Germline CDR1 is MNHNY and CDR2 is SVGAGI (reference sequence). V dropped 5 bases and J dropped 8 bases, with 15 bases sitting between them. The DNA of the CDR3 is TGTGCCAGCAGTCCCGGCGAAGGCAGAGAAGCTTTCTTT. Translating gives CASSPGEGREAFF.

This clonotype was seen many times. The chain uses TRBV7-2 and TRBJ2-6; TRBD2 matches 12 bases. There are 19 residues in the CDR3. Unmatched junction bases numbered 11, after V lost 5 bases and J lost 3 bases. CDR1 is SGHTA, CDR2 FQGNSA, per germline. CDR3 residues: CASSPTQLAGGFGANVLTF. As DNA, the CDR3 is TGTGCCAGCAGCCCCACCCAGCTAGCGGGAGGGTTTGGGGCCAACGTCCTGACTTTC. Variable domain in full (rest from reference TRBV7-2 and TRBJ2-6): GAGVSQSPSNKVTEKGKDVELRCDPISGHTALYWYRQSLGQGLEFLIYFQGNSAPDKSGLPSDRFSAERTGGSVSTLTIQRTQQEDSAVYLCASSPTQLAGGFGANVLTFGAGSRLTVL.

The sample holds many counts of this clonotype. This chain uses TRBV7-2 with TRBJ2-5; D gene unclear. The CDR3 extends over 14 amino acids. Germline V gives CDR1 SGHTA, CDR2 FQGNSA. Trimming pared 3 bases from V and 5 bases from J, leaving 13 bases between. The CDR3 nucleotides read TGTGCCAGCAGCTTTTCATGGGGTGGGGAGACCCAGTACTTC. Encoded protein: CASSFSWGGETQYF.

This clonotype has ten or more counts. The chain couples TRBV7-2 to TRBJ2-2; either TRBD1 or TRBD2 may supply D (5 bases each). V lost 4 bases, J lost 5 bases, and 17 bases lay in between. Germline-derived CDR1 and CDR2 are SGHTA and FQGNSA. CDR3 length equals 16 residues. CDR3 loop: CASSSIGPGATGELFF. CDR3 in DNA: TGTGCCAGCAGCTCCATCGGGCCCGGGGCGACCGGGGAGCTGTTTTTT.

This clonotype was detected ten times or more. The J gene is TRBJ1-1, the V gene TRBV7-2, with D hard to call. Germline loops: CDR1 SGHTA, CDR2 FQGNSA. V lost 1 base and J lost 4, with 10 bases in between. The CDR3 has 14 residues. CDR3 bases: TGTGCCAGCAGCTTAGATGGAGTTCGCACTGAAGCTTTCTTT. Protein product: CASSLDGVRTEAFF.

This clonotype came up many times. V and J are TRBV30 and TRBJ1-1; D uncertain. CDR1 and CDR2 from the germline V gene are GTSNPN and SVGIG (reference sequence). This CDR3 region has 14 residues. V lost 2 bases to trimming and J lost 2 bases, with 12 bases between them. The chain's CDR3 is CAWSPGYGNTEAFF. DNA for the CDR3: TGTGCCTGGAGTCCTGGGTACGGCAACACTGAAGCTTTCTTT.

This clonotype was counted at least ten times. The V and J genes are TRBV29-1 and TRBJ1-5; D is undetermined. The germline V gene has CDR1 SQVTM and CDR2 ANQGSEA. The CDR3 totals 12 residues. V gave up 5 bases and J gave up 5 bases, with 10 bases separating them. CDR3 protein: CSVRTADQPQHF. CDR3 nucleotide sequence: TGCAGCGTTAGGACGGCGGATCAGCCCCAGCATTTT. Variable domain in full (rest from reference TRBV29-1 and TRBJ1-5): SAVISQKPSRDICQRGTSLTIQCQVDSQVTMMFWYRQQPGQSLTLIATANQGSEATYESGFVIDKFPISRPNLTFSTLTVSNMSPEDSSIYLCSVRTADQPQHFGDGTRLSIL.

This clonotype was counted at least ten times. The chain recombines TRBV7-2 with TRBJ2-7; 10 nucleotides align to TRBD1. The V and J ends lost 1 base and 4 bases, in that order; junction bases with no gene match: 7. This CDR3 is built from 16 residues. Germline assignment: CDR1 SGHTA and CDR2 FQGNSA. Here the CDR3 DNA reads TGTGCCAGCAGCTTAGGCCCGGGACAGGGGCGGTACGAGCAGTACTTC. This codes for CASSLGPGQGRYEQYF.

At least ten counts were recorded for this clonotype. The chain links TRBV7-2 to TRBJ2-1, with D possibly matching TRBD2 (5 bases). CDR1 is SGHTA, CDR2 FQGNSA, per germline. Trimming removed 5 bases from V and 0 bases from J, with 11 bases in between. CDR3 length: 15 amino acids. CDR3 sequence reads: CASSVDGGSYNEQFF. The DNA of the CDR3 is TGTGCCAGCAGCGTCGACGGAGGCTCCTACAATGAGCAGTTCTTC.

In its sample, this clonotype was seen many times. V is TRBV12-3 or TRBV12-4 and J is TRBJ2-3, with a possible D match to TRBD2 (5 bases). This CDR3 contains 11 residues. The V and J ends lost 6 bases and 5 bases respectively, with 6 bases between them. CDR3 sequence reads: CASREVDTQYF. The CDR3 bases are TGTGCCAGCAGGGAGGTAGATACGCAGTATTTT.

This clonotype has a count of ten or more. The chain recombines TRBV6-2 or TRBV6-3 with TRBJ2-1, with D maybe TRBD2 (7 bases). CDR3 length: 15 amino acids. Germline V gene sequence: CDR1 MNHEY, CDR2 SVGEGT. The V gene lost 6 bases and the J gene lost 4 bases, with 16 bases spanning the gap. CDR3: CASSKGGGKYNEQFF. The CDR3 nucleotides read TGTGCCAGCAGCAAGGGAGGGGGTAAATACAATGAGCAGTTCTTC.

This clonotype was observed many times. This chain joins TRBV7-2 and TRBJ2-3, with TRBD1 matching 8 bases. The V segment lost 5 bases and the J segment 1 base; nucleotides outside the gene matches: 5. The CDR3 consists of 15 residues. The germline V gene encodes CDR1 SGHTA and CDR2 FQGNSA. CDR3 nucleotides: TGTGCCAGCAGCAATGGACAGGGTGGCACAGATACGCAGTATTTT. Amino acid sequence: CASSNGQGGTDTQYF.

This clonotype has at least ten counts. V usage is TRBV10-3 and J usage is TRBJ1-5; D uncertain. Germline assignment: CDR1 ENHRY and CDR2 SYGVKD. The CDR3 sequence is 12 residues long. V lost 2 bases, J lost 9 bases, and 8 bases lay in between. The CDR3: CAISEATAPQHF. As DNA, the CDR3 is TGTGCCATCAGTGAGGCCACAGCGCCCCAGCATTTT.

This clonotype appeared many times. The chain combines TRBV12-3 or TRBV12-4 with TRBJ1-6; D remains ambiguous. V was trimmed by 1 base and J by 0 bases, leaving 4 bases between them. The length of the CDR3 is 15 residues. CDR3: CASSLVGSYNSPLHF. CDR3 nucleotides: TGTGCCAGCAGTTTAGTCGGCTCCTATAATTCACCCCTCCACTTT.

This clonotype was detected many times. An end of the junction does not agree with germline; a read error may underlie this. The chain has TRBV4-1 and TRBJ2-1; unclear D gene. Germline CDR1 is MGHRA and CDR2 is YSYEKL. This CDR3 region has 13 residues. Here the CDR3 reads CASSLNYNNEQFF. In DNA form, the CDR3 reads TGTGCCAGCAGCCTCAATTACAACAATGAGCAGTTCTTC.

Points on this clonotype: A much larger clonotype is one base distant, so this may be a read error. The chain couples TRBV6-7 to TRBJ1-6; perhaps TRBD1 as D (5 bases). TRBV6-7 falls under the ORF class, with uncertain function. This CDR3 is 14 amino acids long. Trimming took 8 bases from V and 8 from J, leaving 16 bases between them. The CDR3 DNA follows: TGTGCCAGCGGGCCTTCAGGGTACTATTCACCCCTCCACTTT. Encoded protein: CASGPSGYYSPLHF.